This TCR beta chain was recorded in a study of T cell responses to AZD1222 COVID-19 vaccine. Produced via immunoSEQ multiplex PCR; TCRdb's table is partial and in-frame only. The sample shows approximately 100,000 clones, about 89% of them seen only once. The CDR3 is 15 amino acids. CDR1 and CDR2 (germline): SGHAT, FQNNGV. V lost 7 bases to trimming and J lost 4 bases, with 19 bases between them. On this clone itself: Its matching antigen is unknown.

Study conclusions and caveats: Most donors were white British and more were female, and clonal diversity was possibly underestimated. Repertoire sampling was restricted to post-peak T cell response timepoints. Reports say nearly half of spike-specific TCRs go after unmutated variant regions. Two AZD1222 doses significantly raised spike-specific TCR breadth and depth over controls.

Sequenced material: peripheral blood, taken 28 days after the second AZD1222 dose. The clonotype was recovered from an adult who received the AZD1222 COVID-19 vaccine. The J gene is TRBJ1-1, the V gene TRBV11-2; possible D gene TRBD1, 5 bases. The CDR3 protein is CASIEGSGFGTEAFF. CDR3 sequence (DNA): TGTGCCAGCATCGAAGGGTCAGGGTTTGGCACTGAAGCTTTCTTT.